The 12 T cell receptor beta chains presented below share a single source sample, sequenced in a study of T cell repertoires in cytomegalovirus infection. TCRdb reprocessed the reads via MiXCR and lists one record per CDR3 protein. This sample has some 310,000 distinct CDR3 sequences, with around 25% found just once. For these receptors, no antigen is known. Sample: cultured PBMCs, taken from culture after CMV antigen stimulation. The receptors come from a human donor in good health (CMV status not recorded). Some clones in this sample may be carry-over from other donors' samples.

This clonotype appeared a few times. The chain carries TRBV4-1 and TRBJ1-5; D unclear. The CDR3 spans 14 residues. The ends were cut back, 1 base at V and 4 bases at J, with 8 bases in the middle. Germline assignment: CDR1 MGHRA and CDR2 YSYEKL. CDR3 in amino acids: CASSQVLGNQPQHF. In DNA form, the CDR3 reads TGCGCCAGCAGCCAAGTTTTGGGGAATCAGCCCCAGCATTTT.

As regards this clonotype: Without the conserved terminal phenylalanine or tryptophan, this CDR3 likely stems from a read error. The chain joins TRBV7-6 to TRBJ2-7, with 11 bases aligning to TRBD2. Germline CDR1 is SGHVS and CDR2 is FNYEAQ. This CDR3 contains 15 residues. J gave up 4 bases and V 4 bases, and 6 bases lay outside the gene matches. CDR3 protein: CASSSASGRRYEQYL. The CDR3 DNA reads TGTGCCAGCAGCTCGGCTAGCGGGAGGAGGTACGAGCAGTACCTC.

The chain combines TRBV2 with TRBJ2-5; possibly TRBD1 for D (5 bases). V was trimmed by 1 base and J by 12 bases, leaving 12 bases between them. The CDR3 is 12 amino acids. Germline V gene sequence: CDR1 SNHLY, CDR2 FYNNEI. CDR3 residues: CASSEEGPREYF. The CDR3 nucleotides read TGTGCCAGCAGTGAAGAGGGGCCCAGAGAGTACTTC.

In this sample, this clonotype turned up a few times. The V gene is TRBV6-1, the J gene TRBJ1-6, with 11 bases identical to TRBD1. CDR3 length equals 18 residues. Unmatched junction bases numbered 12, after V lost 2 bases and J lost 9 bases. The germline gives CDR1 MNHNS, CDR2 SASEGT. The CDR3 nucleotides are TGTGCCAGCAGTGAAAGGACAGGGGGCGTACGGAGTTCTTCACCCCTCCACTTT. Translation: CASSERTGGVRSSSPLHF.

This clonotype has only a few counts. The chain recombines TRBV12-3 or TRBV12-4 with TRBJ2-3, with D perhaps matching TRBD1 or TRBD2 (5 bases each). Trimming removed 9 bases from V and 6 bases from J, with 19 bases in between. This CDR3 is built from 14 residues. The CDR3 loop is CASPPGRLRDTQYF. The CDR3 DNA is TGTGCCAGTCCCCCGGGACGGCTGCGGGATACGCAGTATTTT.

The V call is TRBV5-1, the J call TRBJ2-7; TRBD2 aligns across 7 bases. CDR1 SGHRS and CDR2 YFSETQ come from the germline V gene. Trimming at V came to 1 base and at J to 6 bases, leaving 10 bases not matched to a gene. The CDR3 runs 15 residues. The CDR3 loop reads CASSLMRGGPSEQYF. The CDR3 coding sequence is TGCGCCAGCAGCTTGATGAGGGGAGGGCCCTCCGAGCAGTACTTC. The variable domain in full, with the rest retrieved from reference TRBV5-1 and TRBJ2-7, is KAGVTQTPRYLIKTRGQQVTLSCSPISGHRSVSWYQQTPGQGLQFLFEYFSETQRNKGNFPGRFSGRQFSNSRSEMNVSTLELGDSALYLCASSLMRGGPSEQYFGPGTRLTVT.

The V and J genes are TRBV5-6 and TRBJ1-1, with D unclear. The CDR3 loop spans 13 amino acids. Germline CDR1 and CDR2: SGHDT and YYEEEE. With 1 base removed from V and 4 bases from J, the gap between germline ends came to 8 bases. CDR3 sequence: CASSLSGITEAFF. CDR3 nucleotide sequence: TGTGCCAGCAGCTTGAGCGGGATCACTGAAGCTTTCTTT.

This clonotype was detected ten times or more. J is TRBJ1-1 and V is TRBV7-2; no definite D call. V lost 6 bases, J lost 0 bases, and 8 bases lay in between. There are 13 residues in the CDR3. Germline loops: CDR1 SGHTA, CDR2 FQGNSA. Here the CDR3 DNA reads TGTGCCAGCAGTTTGTCCCTGAACACTGAAGCTTTCTTT. This translates into CASSLSLNTEAFF.

The DNA for the CDR3 is TGTGCCAGCAGCTTCCGGGGTGGAGAGGGTTATGAGCAGTTCTTC. Translated: CASSFRGGEGYEQFF. The chain links TRBV7-2 to TRBJ2-1; tentative D call: TRBD2 (5 bases). CDR1 SGHTA and CDR2 FQGNSA come from the germline V gene. This CDR3 comprises 15 residues. V lost 3 bases and J 8 bases, leaving 17 bases between the germline ends. Drawing the rest from reference TRBV7-2 and TRBJ2-1, the complete variable domain is GAGVSQSPSNKVTEKGKDVELRCDPISGHTALYWYRQSLGQGLEFLIYFQGNSAPDKSGLPSDRFSAERTGGSVSTLTIQRTQQEDSAVYLCASSFRGGEGYEQFFGPGTRLTVL.

V is TRBV6-2 or TRBV6-3 and J is TRBJ2-7, with 12 nucleotides matching TRBD2. With V trimmed by 5 bases and J by 7 bases, 15 bases remained unmatched. The germline V gene has CDR1 MNHEY and CDR2 SVGEGT. The length of the CDR3 is 17 residues. CDR3 sequence (DNA): TGTGCCAGCAGTGCGACCCTAGCGGGAGGGCCCGGAAATGAGCAGTACGTC. Its protein is CASSATLAGGPGNEQYV.

This clonotype was seen a few times. This chain connects TRBV6-6 to TRBJ2-7; D perhaps matches TRBD2 (6 bases). The CDR3 totals 12 residues. V was trimmed by 6 bases and J by 5 bases, leaving 11 bases between them. Germline CDR1 is MNHNY and CDR2 is SVGAGI (reference sequence). The CDR3 is CASSQTSNEQYF. The CDR3 coding sequence is TGTGCCAGCAGCCAAACTAGCAACGAGCAGTACTTC.

This clonotype was counted at least ten times. This chain uses TRBV7-2 with TRBJ2-3; D is uncertain. The V and J ends lost 0 bases and 3 bases respectively, with 13 bases between them. The germline CDR1 and CDR2 sequences are SGHTA and FQGNSA. CDR3 length: 16 amino acids. For the CDR3, the DNA is TGTGCCAGCAGCTTAGCGGGGATTGGGGTGACAGATACGCAGTATTTT. This codes for CASSLAGIGVTDTQYF.